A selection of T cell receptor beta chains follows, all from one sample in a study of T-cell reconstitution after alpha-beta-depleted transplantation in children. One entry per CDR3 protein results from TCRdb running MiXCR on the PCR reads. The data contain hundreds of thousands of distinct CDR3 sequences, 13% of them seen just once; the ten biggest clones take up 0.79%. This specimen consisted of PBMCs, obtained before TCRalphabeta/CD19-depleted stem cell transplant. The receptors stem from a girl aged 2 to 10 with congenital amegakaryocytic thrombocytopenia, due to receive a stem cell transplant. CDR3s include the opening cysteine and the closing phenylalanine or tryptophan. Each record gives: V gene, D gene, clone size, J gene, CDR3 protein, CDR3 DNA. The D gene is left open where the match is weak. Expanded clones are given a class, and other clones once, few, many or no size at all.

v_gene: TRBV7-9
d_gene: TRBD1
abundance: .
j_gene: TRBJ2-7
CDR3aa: CASSPGGGISSYEQYF
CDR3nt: TGTGCCAGCAGCCCAGGGGGCGGAATAAGCTCCTACGAGCAGTACTTC

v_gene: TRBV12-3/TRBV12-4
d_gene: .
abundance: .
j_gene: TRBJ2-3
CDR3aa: CASSRYRGGQYF
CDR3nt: TGTGCCAGCAGTCGATACAGGGGGGGGCAGTATTTT

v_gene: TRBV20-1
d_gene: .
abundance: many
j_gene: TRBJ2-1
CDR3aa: CSARPGSLNSHEQFF
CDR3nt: TGCAGTGCTAGGCCCGGGAGTCTGAATTCCCATGAGCAGTTCTTC

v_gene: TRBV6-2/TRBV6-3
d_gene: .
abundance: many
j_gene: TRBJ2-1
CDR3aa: CASSYPGTQFF
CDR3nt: TGTGCCAGCAGTTACCCAGGGACTCAGTTCTTC

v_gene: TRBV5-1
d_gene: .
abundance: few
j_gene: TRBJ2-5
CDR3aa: CASSKEGYQETQYF
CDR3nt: TGCGCCAGCAGCAAAGAGGGCTATCAAGAGACCCAGTACTTC

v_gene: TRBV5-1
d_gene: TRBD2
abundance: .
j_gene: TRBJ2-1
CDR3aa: CASTTAGEYNEQFF
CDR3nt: TGCGCCAGCACCACAGCGGGAGAGTACAATGAGCAGTTCTTC

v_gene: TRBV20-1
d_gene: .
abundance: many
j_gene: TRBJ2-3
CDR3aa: CSAVGPSASTDTQYF
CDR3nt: TGCAGTGCTGTGGGACCTAGCGCCAGCACAGATACGCAGTATTTT

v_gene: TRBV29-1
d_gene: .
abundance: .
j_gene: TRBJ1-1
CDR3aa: CSEGPPRAFF
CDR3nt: TGCAGCGAGGGCCCCCCCCGAGCTTTCTTT

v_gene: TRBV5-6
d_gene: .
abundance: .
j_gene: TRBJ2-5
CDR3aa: CASSRRQSQETQYF
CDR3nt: TGTGCCAGCAGCCGCAGACAGAGCCAAGAGACCCAGTACTTC

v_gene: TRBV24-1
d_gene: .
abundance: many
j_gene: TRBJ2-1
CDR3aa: CATSDFFVDEQFF
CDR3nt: TGTGCCACCAGTGATTTTTTTGTCGATGAGCAGTTCTTC

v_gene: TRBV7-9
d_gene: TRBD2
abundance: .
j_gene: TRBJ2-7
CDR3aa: CASSSNSGRMREQYF
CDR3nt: TGTGCCAGCAGCTCAAATAGCGGGAGGATGCGCGAGCAGTACTTC

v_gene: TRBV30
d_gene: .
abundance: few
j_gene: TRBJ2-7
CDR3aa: CAWRDDSLEQYF
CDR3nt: TGTGCCTGGAGGGACGACAGTCTCGAGCAGTACTTC

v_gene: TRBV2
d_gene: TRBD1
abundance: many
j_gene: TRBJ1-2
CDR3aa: CASSEAGAYRGSKGYTF
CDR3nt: TGTGCCAGCAGTGAAGCGGGAGCCTACAGGGGAAGTAAGGGCTACACCTTC

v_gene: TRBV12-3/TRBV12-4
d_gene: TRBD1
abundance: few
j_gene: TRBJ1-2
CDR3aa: CASSPDRGLKYGYTF
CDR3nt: TGTGCCAGCAGTCCCGACAGGGGTCTCAAATATGGCTACACCTTC

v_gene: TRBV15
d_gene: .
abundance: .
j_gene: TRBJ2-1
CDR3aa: CATSSPGDAYNEQFF
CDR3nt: TGTGCCACCAGCAGCCCGGGAGACGCCTACAATGAGCAGTTCTTC

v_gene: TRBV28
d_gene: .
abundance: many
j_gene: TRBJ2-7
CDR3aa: CATGQRGQYF
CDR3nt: TGTGCCACTGGACAGCGAGGGCAGTACTTC

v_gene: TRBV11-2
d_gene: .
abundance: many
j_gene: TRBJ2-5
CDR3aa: CASSLRTLSETQYF
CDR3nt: TGTGCCAGCAGCCTACGGACTCTTTCAGAGACCCAGTACTTC

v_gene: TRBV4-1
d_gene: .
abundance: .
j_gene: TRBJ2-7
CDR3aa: CASSPFRGYEQYF
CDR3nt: TGCGCCAGCAGCCCATTCAGAGGCTACGAGCAGTACTTC

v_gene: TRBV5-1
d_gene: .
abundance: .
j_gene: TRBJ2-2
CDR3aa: CASSFSAGNSGELFF
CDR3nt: TGCGCCAGCAGCTTCAGTGCAGGGAATTCCGGGGAGCTGTTTTTT

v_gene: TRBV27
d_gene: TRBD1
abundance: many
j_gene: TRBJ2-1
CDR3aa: CASSLPGQGNNEQFF
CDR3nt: TGTGCCAGCAGCCTTCCTGGACAGGGTAACAATGAGCAGTTCTTC

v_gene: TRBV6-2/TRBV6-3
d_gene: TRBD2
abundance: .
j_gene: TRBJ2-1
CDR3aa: CASSYSLRDQREGRNNEQFF
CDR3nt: TGTGCCAGCAGTTACTCTTTAAGGGACCAGCGGGAGGGCCGAAACAATGAGCAGTTCTTC

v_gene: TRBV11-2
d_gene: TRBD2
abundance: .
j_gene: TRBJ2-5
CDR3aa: CASSLRGAGIQETQYF
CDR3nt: TGTGCCAGCAGCCTCCGTGGAGCGGGAATCCAAGAGACCCAGTACTTC

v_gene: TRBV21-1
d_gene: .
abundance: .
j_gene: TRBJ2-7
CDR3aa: CASSKGPELSYEQYF
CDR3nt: TGTGCCAGCAGCAAAGGTCCGGAATTGTCCTACGAGCAGTACTTC

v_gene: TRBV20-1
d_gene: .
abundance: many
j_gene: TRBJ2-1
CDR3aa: CSALGYEQFF
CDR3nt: TGCAGTGCTCTAGGCTATGAGCAGTTCTTC

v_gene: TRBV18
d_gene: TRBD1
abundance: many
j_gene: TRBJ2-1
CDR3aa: CASTGDRSNEQFF
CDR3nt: TGTGCCAGCACCGGGGACAGAAGTAATGAGCAGTTCTTC

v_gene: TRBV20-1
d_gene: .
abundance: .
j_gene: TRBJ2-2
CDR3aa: CSATGPNVTDGELFF
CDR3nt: TGCAGTGCCACTGGACCTAATGTTACTGACGGGGAGCTGTTTTTT

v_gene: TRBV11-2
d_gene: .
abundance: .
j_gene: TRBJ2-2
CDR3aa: CASSHTPQRNTGELFF
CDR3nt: TGTGCCAGCAGCCACACGCCTCAGCGGAACACCGGGGAGCTGTTTTTT

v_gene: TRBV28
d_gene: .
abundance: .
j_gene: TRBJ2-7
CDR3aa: CASSPSSGAGPLYEQYF
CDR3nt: TGTGCCAGCAGTCCCAGTTCAGGTGCCGGACCCCTCTACGAGCAGTACTTC

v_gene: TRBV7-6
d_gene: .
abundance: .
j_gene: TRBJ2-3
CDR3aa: CASSDVWRRKGTDTQYF
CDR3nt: TGTGCCAGCAGCGATGTATGGCGGAGGAAGGGCACAGATACGCAGTATTTT

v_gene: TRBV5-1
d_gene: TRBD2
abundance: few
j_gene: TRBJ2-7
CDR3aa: CASSPQGGLAGVYEQYF
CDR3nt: TGCGCCAGCAGCCCACAGGGGGGACTAGCGGGAGTCTACGAGCAGTACTTC